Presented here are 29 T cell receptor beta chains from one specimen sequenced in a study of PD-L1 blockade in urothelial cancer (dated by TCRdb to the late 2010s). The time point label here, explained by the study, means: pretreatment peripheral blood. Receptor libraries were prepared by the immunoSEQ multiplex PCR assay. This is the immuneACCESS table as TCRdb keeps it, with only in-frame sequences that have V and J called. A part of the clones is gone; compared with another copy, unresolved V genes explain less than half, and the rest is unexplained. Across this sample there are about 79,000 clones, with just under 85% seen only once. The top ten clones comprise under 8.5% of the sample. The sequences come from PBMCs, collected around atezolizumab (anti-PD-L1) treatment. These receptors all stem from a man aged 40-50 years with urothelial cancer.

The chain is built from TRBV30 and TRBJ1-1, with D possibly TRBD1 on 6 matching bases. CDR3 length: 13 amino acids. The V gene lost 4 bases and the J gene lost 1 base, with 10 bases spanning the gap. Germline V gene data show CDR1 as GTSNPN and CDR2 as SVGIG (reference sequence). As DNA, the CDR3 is TGTGCCTGGACCCCACAGGGGAACACTGAAGCTTTCTTT. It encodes CAWTPQGNTEAFF.

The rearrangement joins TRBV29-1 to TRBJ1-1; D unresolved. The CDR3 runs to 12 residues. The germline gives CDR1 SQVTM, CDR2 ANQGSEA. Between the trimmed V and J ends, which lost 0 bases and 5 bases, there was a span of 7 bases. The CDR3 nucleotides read TGCAGCGTTGAAGATGGAGGGACTGAAGCTTTCTTT. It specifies CSVEDGGTEAFF.

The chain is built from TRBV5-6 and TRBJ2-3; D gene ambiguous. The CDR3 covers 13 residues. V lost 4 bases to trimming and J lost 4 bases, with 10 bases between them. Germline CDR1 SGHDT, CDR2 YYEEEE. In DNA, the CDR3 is TGTGCCAGCAGCCTCTTGCGCCCAGATACGCAGTATTTT. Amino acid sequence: CASSLLRPDTQYF.

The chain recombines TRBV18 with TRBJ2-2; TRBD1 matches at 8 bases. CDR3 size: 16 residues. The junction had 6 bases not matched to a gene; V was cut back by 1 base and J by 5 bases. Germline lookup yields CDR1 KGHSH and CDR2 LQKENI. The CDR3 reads CASSPLGQGSTGELFF. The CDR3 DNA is TGTGCCAGCTCACCACTCGGACAGGGCTCAACCGGGGAGCTGTTTTTT. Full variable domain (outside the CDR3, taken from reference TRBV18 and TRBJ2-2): NAGVMQNPRHLVRRRGQEARLRCSPMKGHSHVYWYRQLPEEGLKFMVYLQKENIIDESGMPKERFSAEFPKEGPSILRIQQVVRGDSAAYFCASSPLGQGSTGELFFGEGSRLTVL.

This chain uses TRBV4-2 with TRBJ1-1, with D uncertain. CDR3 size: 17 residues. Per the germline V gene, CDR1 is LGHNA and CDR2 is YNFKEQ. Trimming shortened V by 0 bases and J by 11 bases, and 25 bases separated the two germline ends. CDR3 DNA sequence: TGTGCCAGCAGCCAAGATGGTCCCTGGTTCGTCGGGGATGCGGCTTTCTTT. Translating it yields CASSQDGPWFVGDAAFF.

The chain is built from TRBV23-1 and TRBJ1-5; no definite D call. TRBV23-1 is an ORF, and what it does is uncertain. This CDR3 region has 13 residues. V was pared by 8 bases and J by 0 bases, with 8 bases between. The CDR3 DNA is TGCGCCAGCCGGGATTATAGCAATCAGCCCCAGCATTTT. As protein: CASRDYSNQPQHF.

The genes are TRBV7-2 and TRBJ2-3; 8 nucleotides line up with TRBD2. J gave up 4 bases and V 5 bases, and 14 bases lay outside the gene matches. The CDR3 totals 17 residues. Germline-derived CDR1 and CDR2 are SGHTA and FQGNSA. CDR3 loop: CASSPLPRAGVADTQYF. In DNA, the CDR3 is TGTGCCAGCAGCCCGCTGCCCCGAGCGGGAGTCGCAGATACGCAGTATTTT.

CDR3 nucleotides: TGCGCCAGCAGCTTCCGGGAGTCAGATACGCAGTATTTT. Protein sequence: CASSFRESDTQYF. The V gene is TRBV5-1, the J gene TRBJ2-3; TRBD2 might be the D (6 bases). Germline V gene lookup returns CDR1 SGHRS and CDR2 YFSETQ. Trimming took off 2 bases at V and 4 bases at J, with 8 bases between the two ends. The CDR3 consists of 13 residues.

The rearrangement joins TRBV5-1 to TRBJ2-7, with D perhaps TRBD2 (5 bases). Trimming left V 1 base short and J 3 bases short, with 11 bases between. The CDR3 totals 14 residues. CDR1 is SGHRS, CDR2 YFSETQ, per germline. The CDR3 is CASSLFTGNYEQYF. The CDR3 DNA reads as TGCGCCAGCAGCTTGTTCACGGGGAACTACGAGCAGTACTTC.

CDR3 DNA sequence: TGTGCCAGCAGCCCCGAGGAGGGTGAGGACACTGAAGCTTTCTTT. It yields the protein CASSPEEGEDTEAFF. V usage is TRBV9 and J usage is TRBJ1-1; D gene uncertain. Trimming cost V 4 bases and J 3 bases, with 16 bases left between them. Germline V gives CDR1 SGDLS, CDR2 YYNGEE. The CDR3 consists of 15 residues.

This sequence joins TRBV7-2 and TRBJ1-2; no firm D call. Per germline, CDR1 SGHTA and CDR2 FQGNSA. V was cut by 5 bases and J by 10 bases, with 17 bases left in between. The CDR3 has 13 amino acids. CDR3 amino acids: CASSRRIGVDYTF. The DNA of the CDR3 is TGTGCCAGCAGCCGCCGTATCGGGGTCGACTACACCTTC.

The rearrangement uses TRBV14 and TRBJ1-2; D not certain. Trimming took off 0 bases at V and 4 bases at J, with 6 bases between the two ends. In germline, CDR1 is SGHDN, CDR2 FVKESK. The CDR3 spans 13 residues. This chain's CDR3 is CASSQDQSYGYTF. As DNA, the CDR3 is TGTGCCAGCAGCCAAGATCAGTCCTATGGCTACACCTTC.

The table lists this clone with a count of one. CDR3 in DNA: TGCGCCAGCAGCCAGTCGGGGAGCTACGAGCAGTACTTC. This sequence encodes CASSQSGSYEQYF. The chain employs TRBV4-3 and TRBJ2-7; the D gene is possibly TRBD2 (5 bases). With 3 bases removed from V and 3 bases from J, the gap between germline ends came to 9 bases. Germline V CDR1 and CDR2: LGHNA, YSLEER. CDR3 size: 13 residues.

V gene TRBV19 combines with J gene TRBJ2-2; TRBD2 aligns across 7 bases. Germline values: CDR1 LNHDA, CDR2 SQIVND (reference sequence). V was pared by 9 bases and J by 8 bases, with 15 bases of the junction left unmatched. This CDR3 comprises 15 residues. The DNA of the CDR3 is TGTGCCAGCACCTTCGGCGGGAGTAGGAATGGGGAGCTGTTTTTT. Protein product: CASTFGGSRNGELFF.

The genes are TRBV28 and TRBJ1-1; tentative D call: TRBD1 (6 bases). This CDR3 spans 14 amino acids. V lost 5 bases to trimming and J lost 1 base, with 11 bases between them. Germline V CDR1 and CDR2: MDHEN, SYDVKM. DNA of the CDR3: TGTGCCAGCAGTCCTCGGGGGGCGAACACTGAAGCTTTCTTT. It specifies CASSPRGANTEAFF.

The CDR3 here is CASSAEQGRQPQHF. The DNA for the CDR3 is TGTGCCAGCAGTGCCGAACAGGGCAGACAGCCCCAGCATTTT. This chain uses TRBV2 with TRBJ1-5; possible D gene TRBD1, 6 bases. Germline loops: CDR1 SNHLY, CDR2 FYNNEI. The CDR3 sequence is 14 residues long. V dropped 4 bases and J dropped 7 bases, with 14 bases sitting between them.

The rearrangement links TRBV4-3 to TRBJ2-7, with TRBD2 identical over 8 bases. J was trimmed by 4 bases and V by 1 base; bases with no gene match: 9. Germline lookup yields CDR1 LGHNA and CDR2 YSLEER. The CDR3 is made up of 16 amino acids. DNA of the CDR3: TGCGCCAGCAGCCAAGTATTTAGCGGGACTGGGTACGAGCAGTACTTC. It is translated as CASSQVFSGTGYEQYF.

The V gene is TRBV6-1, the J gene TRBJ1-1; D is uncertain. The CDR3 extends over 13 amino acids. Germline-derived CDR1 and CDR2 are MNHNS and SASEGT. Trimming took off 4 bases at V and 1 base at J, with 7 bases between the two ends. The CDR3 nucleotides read TGTGCCAGCAGTGCAGGTGGGAACACTGAAGCTTTCTTT. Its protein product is CASSAGGNTEAFF.

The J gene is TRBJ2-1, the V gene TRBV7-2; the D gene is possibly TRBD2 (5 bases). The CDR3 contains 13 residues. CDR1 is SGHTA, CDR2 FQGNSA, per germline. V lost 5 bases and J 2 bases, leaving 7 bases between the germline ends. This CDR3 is CASSKTTYNEQFF. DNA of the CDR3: TGTGCCAGCAGCAAGACTACCTACAATGAGCAGTTCTTC. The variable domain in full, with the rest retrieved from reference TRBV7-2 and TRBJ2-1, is GAGVSQSPSNKVTEKGKDVELRCDPISGHTALYWYRQSLGQGLEFLIYFQGNSAPDKSGLPSDRFSAERTGGSVSTLTIQRTQQEDSAVYLCASSKTTYNEQFFGPGTRLTVL.

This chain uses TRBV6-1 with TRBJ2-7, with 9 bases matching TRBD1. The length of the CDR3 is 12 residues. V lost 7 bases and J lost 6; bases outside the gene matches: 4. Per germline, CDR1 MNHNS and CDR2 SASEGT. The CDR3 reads CASITGGTEQYF. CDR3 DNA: TGTGCCAGCATTACAGGGGGCACCGAGCAGTACTTC.

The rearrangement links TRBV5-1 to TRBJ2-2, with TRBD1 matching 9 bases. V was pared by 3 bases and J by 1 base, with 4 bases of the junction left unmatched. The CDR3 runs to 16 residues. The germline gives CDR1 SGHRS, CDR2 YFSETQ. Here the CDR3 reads CASSSTGGKNTGELFF. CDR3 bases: TGCGCCAGCAGCTCGACAGGGGGAAAGAACACCGGGGAGCTGTTTTTT. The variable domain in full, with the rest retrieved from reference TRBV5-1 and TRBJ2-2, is KAGVTQTPRYLIKTRGQQVTLSCSPISGHRSVSWYQQTPGQGLQFLFEYFSETQRNKGNFPGRFSGRQFSNSRSEMNVSTLELGDSALYLCASSSTGGKNTGELFFGEGSRLTVL.

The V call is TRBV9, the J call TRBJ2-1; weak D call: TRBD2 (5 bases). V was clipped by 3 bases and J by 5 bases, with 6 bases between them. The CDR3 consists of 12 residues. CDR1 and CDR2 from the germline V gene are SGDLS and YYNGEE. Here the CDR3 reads CASSARDNEQFF. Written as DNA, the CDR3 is TGTGCCAGCAGCGCGCGGGACAATGAGCAGTTCTTC.

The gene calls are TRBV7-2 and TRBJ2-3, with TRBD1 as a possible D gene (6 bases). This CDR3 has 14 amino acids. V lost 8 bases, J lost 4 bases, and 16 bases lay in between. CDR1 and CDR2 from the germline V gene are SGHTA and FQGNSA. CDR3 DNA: TGTGCCAGCGGCATCGGGACACTGGCAGATACGCAGTATTTT. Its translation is CASGIGTLADTQYF.

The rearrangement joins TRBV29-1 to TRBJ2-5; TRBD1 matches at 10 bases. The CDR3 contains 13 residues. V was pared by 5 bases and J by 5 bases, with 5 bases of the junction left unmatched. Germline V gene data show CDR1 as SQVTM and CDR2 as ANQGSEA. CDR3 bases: TGCAGCGTTCGACAGGGGGCAGGGGAGACCCAGTACTTC. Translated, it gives CSVRQGAGETQYF.

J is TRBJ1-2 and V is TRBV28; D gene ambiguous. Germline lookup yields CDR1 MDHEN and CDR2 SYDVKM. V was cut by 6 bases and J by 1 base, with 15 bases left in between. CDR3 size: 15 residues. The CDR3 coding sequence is TGTGCCAGCAGCTCCCGTTTCAGGATTAACTATGGCTACACCTTC. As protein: CASSSRFRINYGYTF.

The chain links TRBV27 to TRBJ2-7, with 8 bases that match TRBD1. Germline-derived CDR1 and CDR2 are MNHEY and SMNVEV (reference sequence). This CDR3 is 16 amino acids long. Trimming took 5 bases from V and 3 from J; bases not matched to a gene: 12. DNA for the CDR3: TGTGCCAGCAGTCCCCACGTCCCAGGACAGGGCTACGAGCAGTACTTC. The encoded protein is CASSPHVPGQGYEQYF.

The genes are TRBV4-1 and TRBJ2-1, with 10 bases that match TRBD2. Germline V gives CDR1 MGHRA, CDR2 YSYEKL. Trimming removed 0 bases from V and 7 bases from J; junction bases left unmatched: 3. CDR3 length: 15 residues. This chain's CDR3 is CASSQEAGGVNEQFF. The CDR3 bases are TGCGCCAGCAGCCAAGAAGCGGGAGGGGTTAATGAGCAGTTCTTC.

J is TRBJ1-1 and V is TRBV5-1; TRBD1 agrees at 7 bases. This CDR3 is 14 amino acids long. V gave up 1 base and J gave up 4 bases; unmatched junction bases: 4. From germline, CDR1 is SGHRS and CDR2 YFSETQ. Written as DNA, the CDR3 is TGCGCCAGCAGCTTGCAGGGGGTCGGCACTGAAGCTTTCTTT. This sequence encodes CASSLQGVGTEAFF.

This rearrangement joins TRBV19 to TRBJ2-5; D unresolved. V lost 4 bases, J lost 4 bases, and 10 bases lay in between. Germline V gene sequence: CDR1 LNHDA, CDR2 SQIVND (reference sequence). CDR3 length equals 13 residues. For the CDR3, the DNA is TGTGCCAGTAGTAGGGCCGGTGGAGAGACCCAGTACTTC. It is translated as CASSRAGGETQYF.